This T cell receptor beta chain was sequenced in a study of human T cells and chemical hapten exposure. Overall study: Recorded diagnoses among the mostly female patients were alopecia areata, totalis or universalis.

Time point in this sample: patch test 1, 2 weeks after DPC sensitization. Specified treatment: therapeutic diphenylcyclopropenone sensitization with weekly scalp DPC. The study's findings and limits: Controls formed significantly fewer large CDR3 similarity clusters than expanded TCRs did.

V was trimmed by 5 bases and J by 5 bases, leaving 6 bases between them. The germline CDR1 and CDR2 sequences are SGHAT and FQNNGV. The CDR3 runs to 12 residues. Concerning this clonotype: The antigen remains undetermined.

TCRdb re-analysed the RACE reads in MiXCR, keeping a single row per CDR3 protein. The profile shows about 74,000 distinct CDR3 sequences, around 30% of them singletons. Sample: whole blood, taken in connection with sensitization to the hapten diphenylcyclopropenone (DPC). The chain recombines TRBV11-2 with TRBJ1-4; D unresolved. The clonotype originates from a man in his forties with alopecia areata. Some clones in this sample may be carry-over from other donors' samples. The chain's CDR3 is CASSLPNEKLFF. In nucleotides, the CDR3 is TGTGCCAGCAGCCTTCCAAATGAAAAACTGTTTTTT.